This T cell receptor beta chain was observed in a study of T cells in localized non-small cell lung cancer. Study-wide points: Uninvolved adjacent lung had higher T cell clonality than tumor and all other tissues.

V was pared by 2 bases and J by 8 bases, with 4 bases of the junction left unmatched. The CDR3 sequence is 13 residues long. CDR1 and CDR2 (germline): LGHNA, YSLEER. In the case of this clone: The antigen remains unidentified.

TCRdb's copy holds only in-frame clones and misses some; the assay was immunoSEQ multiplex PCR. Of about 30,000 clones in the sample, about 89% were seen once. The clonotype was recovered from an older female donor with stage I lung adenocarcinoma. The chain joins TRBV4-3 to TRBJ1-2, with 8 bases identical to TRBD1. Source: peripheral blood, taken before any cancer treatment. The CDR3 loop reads CASSQQTGDGYTF. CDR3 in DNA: TGCGCCAGCAGCCAACAGACAGGGGACGGCTACACCTTC.